These 15 T cell receptor beta chains originate from one sample sequenced in a study of neurological immune-mediated disorders. TCRdb fed the 5' RACE reads into MiXCR, producing one record per CDR3 protein. The sample shows tens of thousands of distinct CDR3 sequences, roughly 13% of them seen only once. The source material was PBMCs. These receptors were taken from a woman aged 45-59 years in good health.

This clonotype has a count of ten or more. This chain connects TRBV20-1 to TRBJ1-5; weak D call: TRBD1 (6 bases). Germline V gene data show CDR1 as DFQATT and CDR2 as SNEGSKA (reference sequence). This CDR3 contains 13 residues. The V gene lost 5 bases and the J gene lost 0 bases, with 8 bases spanning the gap. The chain's CDR3 is CSAQGNSNQPQHF. CDR3 coding DNA: TGCAGTGCTCAGGGGAATAGCAATCAGCCCCAGCATTTT.

This clonotype was counted at least ten times. CDR3 amino acids: CASSLGLVEEQYF. The CDR3 DNA reads as TGCGCCAGCAGCTTGGGACTAGTGGAAGAGCAGTACTTC. The V and J genes are TRBV5-1 and TRBJ2-7; the D gene is possibly TRBD2 (6 bases). V lost 0 bases, J lost 7 bases, and 11 bases lay in between. Germline V gene sequence: CDR1 SGHRS, CDR2 YFSETQ. This CDR3 has 13 residues. Together with reference TRBV5-1 and TRBJ2-7, the CDR3 gives the full variable domain: KAGVTQTPRYLIKTRGQQVTLSCSPISGHRSVSWYQQTPGQGLQFLFEYFSETQRNKGNFPGRFSGRQFSNSRSEMNVSTLELGDSALYLCASSLGLVEEQYFGPGTRLTVT.

In this sample, this clonotype turned up many times. The chain is built from TRBV20-1 and TRBJ1-4, with unresolved D. Trimming removed 3 bases at V and 2 bases at J, with 13 bases between. CDR1 DFQATT and CDR2 SNEGSKA come from the germline V gene (reference sequence). The CDR3 is 15 residues long. CDR3 sequence: CSASRLGATNEKLFF. The CDR3 DNA reads as TGCAGTGCTAGTCGTTTGGGTGCGACTAATGAAAAACTGTTTTTT.

The J gene is TRBJ2-1, the V gene TRBV7-2; D is ambiguous. This CDR3 region has 15 residues. Trimming removed 2 bases at V and 0 bases at J, with 8 bases between. Germline V gives CDR1 SGHTA, CDR2 FQGNSA. In nucleotides, the CDR3 is TGTGCCAGCAGCTTATGGCGGAACTCCTACAATGAGCAGTTCTTC. This translates into CASSLWRNSYNEQFF. Supplemented by reference TRBV7-2 and TRBJ2-1, the full variable domain reads GAGVSQSPSNKVTEKGKDVELRCDPISGHTALYWYRQSLGQGLEFLIYFQGNSAPDKSGLPSDRFSAERTGGSVSTLTIQRTQQEDSAVYLCASSLWRNSYNEQFFGPGTRLTVL.

This clonotype was observed many times. The chain carries TRBV7-9 and TRBJ2-3; no firm D call. Germline V gene lookup returns CDR1 SEHNR and CDR2 FQNEAQ (reference sequence). Trimming cost V 5 bases and J 6 bases, with 12 bases left between them. This CDR3 is 13 amino acids long. For the CDR3, the DNA is TGTGCCAGCAGCCCAAAGGGCCCGGATACGCAGTATTTT. It translates to CASSPKGPDTQYF.

Ten or more counts support this clonotype. The J gene is TRBJ1-2, the V gene TRBV11-2; TRBD1 agrees at 7 bases. CDR3 size: 13 residues. Trimming at V came to 5 bases and at J to 8 bases, leaving 8 bases not matched to a gene. The V gene's germline CDR1 is SGHAT and CDR2 FQNNGV. As DNA, the CDR3 is TGTGCCAGCAGCCCCGGGACAGCTAGGGGCTACACCTTC. Translated: CASSPGTARGYTF.

This clonotype came up many times. The genes are TRBV5-1 and TRBJ2-7; D is perhaps TRBD1 (5 bases). V lost 2 bases and J 0 bases, leaving 9 bases between the germline ends. CDR1 and CDR2 (germline): SGHRS, YFSETQ. CDR3 length: 14 amino acids. The CDR3 DNA reads TGCGCCAGCAGCTTAAACAGGAACTCCTACGAGCAGTACTTC. Protein product: CASSLNRNSYEQYF.

This clonotype showed up many times. In DNA form, the CDR3 reads TGCAGTGCTCCCCAAACACAGGGGGACACTGAAGCTTTCTTT. Translated, it gives CSAPQTQGDTEAFF. The chain combines TRBV20-1 with TRBJ1-1, with TRBD1 matching over 8 bases. The germline gives CDR1 DFQATT, CDR2 SNEGSKA (reference sequence). V trimming: 5 bases; J trimming: 3 bases; junction bases outside the gene matches: 8. This CDR3 contains 14 residues.

The chain employs TRBV19 and TRBJ1-1; possible D gene TRBD1, 5 bases. The CDR3 totals 14 residues. The germline V gene has CDR1 LNHDA and CDR2 SQIVND (reference sequence). Trimming took 2 bases from V and 6 from J, leaving 13 bases between them. This CDR3 reads CASSIKGLRAEAFF. The CDR3 DNA reads TGTGCCAGTAGTATAAAGGGGCTGAGGGCTGAAGCTTTCTTT.

This clonotype was counted many times. The chain carries TRBV6-6 and TRBJ1-6; D might be TRBD1 (5 bases). Deletions cut 5 bases from V and 7 bases from J, with 18 bases between. The V gene's germline CDR1 is MNHNY and CDR2 SVGAGI (reference sequence). This CDR3 spans 16 amino acids. The CDR3 DNA sequence: TGTGCCAGCAGTAACCCACCCGGGGCGCGGAATTCACCCCTCCACTTT. This sequence encodes CASSNPPGARNSPLHF.

This clonotype showed up many times. The rearrangement joins TRBV5-1 to TRBJ1-1; 7 bases are shared with TRBD1. The CDR3 is 16 residues long. The trim removed 4 bases at V and 0 bases at J, leaving 9 bases unmatched. The germline V gene encodes CDR1 SGHRS and CDR2 YFSETQ. The CDR3 DNA reads TGCGCCAGCAGCATGAGGACAGGCCAAATGAACACTGAAGCTTTCTTT. It is translated as CASSMRTGQMNTEAFF. Filled out from reference TRBV5-1 and TRBJ1-1, the complete variable domain reads KAGVTQTPRYLIKTRGQQVTLSCSPISGHRSVSWYQQTPGQGLQFLFEYFSETQRNKGNFPGRFSGRQFSNSRSEMNVSTLELGDSALYLCASSMRTGQMNTEAFFGQGTRLTVV.

This clonotype was seen many times. The V gene is TRBV28, the J gene TRBJ2-1, with 7 positions matching TRBD2. Germline V gene sequence: CDR1 MDHEN, CDR2 SYDVKM. The CDR3 is made up of 16 amino acids. V lost 6 bases, J lost 0 bases, and 8 bases stayed unmatched. The CDR3 DNA reads as TGTGCCAGCAGGGGGAGGGAGGGAAGCTCCTACAATGAGCAGTTCTTC. Its protein is CASRGREGSSYNEQFF.

This clonotype has at least ten counts. The gene calls are TRBV5-1 and TRBJ2-5; 7 nucleotides match TRBD2. V shed 2 bases, J shed 1 base, and the junction held 2 bases outside the gene matches. Germline-derived CDR1 and CDR2 are SGHRS and YFSETQ. The CDR3 is made up of 14 amino acids. The CDR3 sequence is CASSLLALQETQYF. In DNA form, the CDR3 reads TGCGCCAGCAGCTTACTAGCGCTCCAAGAGACCCAGTACTTC.

This clonotype was recorded many times. The chain has TRBV29-1 and TRBJ2-6; 12 bases are shared with TRBD2. V lost 4 bases and J lost 4; bases outside the gene matches: 2. The CDR3 contains 15 residues. Germline assignment: CDR1 SQVTM and CDR2 ANQGSEA. CDR3 DNA sequence: TGCAGCGTTGGACTAGCGGGAGCGGGGGCCAACGTCCTGACTTTC. Translated: CSVGLAGAGANVLTF.

This clonotype was counted at least ten times. The rearrangement joins TRBV10-3 to TRBJ2-7, with D possibly TRBD1 on 6 matching bases. Per the germline V gene, CDR1 is ENHRY and CDR2 is SYGVKD. This CDR3 is 13 amino acids long. Deletions cut 6 bases from V and 4 bases from J, with 13 bases between. As DNA, the CDR3 is TGTGCCATCAGCACCGGGGACAAATACGAGCAGTACTTC. This codes for CAISTGDKYEQYF.